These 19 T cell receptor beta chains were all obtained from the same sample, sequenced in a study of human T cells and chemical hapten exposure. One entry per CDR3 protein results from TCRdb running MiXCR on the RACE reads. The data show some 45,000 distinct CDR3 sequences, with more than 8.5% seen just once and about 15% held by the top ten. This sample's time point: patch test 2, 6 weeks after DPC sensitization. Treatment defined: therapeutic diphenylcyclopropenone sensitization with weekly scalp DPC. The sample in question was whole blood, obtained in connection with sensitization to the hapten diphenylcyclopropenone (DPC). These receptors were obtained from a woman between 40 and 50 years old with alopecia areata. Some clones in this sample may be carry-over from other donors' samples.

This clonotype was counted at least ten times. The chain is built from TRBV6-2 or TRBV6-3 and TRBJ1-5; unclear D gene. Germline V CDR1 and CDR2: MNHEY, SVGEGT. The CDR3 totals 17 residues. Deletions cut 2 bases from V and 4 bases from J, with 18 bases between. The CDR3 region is CASSYRFGGTGNQPQHF. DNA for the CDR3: TGTGCCAGCAGTTACCGGTTCGGTGGTACCGGAAATCAGCCCCAGCATTTT.

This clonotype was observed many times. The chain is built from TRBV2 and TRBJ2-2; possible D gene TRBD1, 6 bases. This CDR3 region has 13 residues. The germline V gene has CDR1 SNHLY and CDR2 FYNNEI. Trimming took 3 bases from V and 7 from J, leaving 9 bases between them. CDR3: CASSEARGGELFF. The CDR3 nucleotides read TGTGCCAGCAGTGAGGCCAGGGGCGGGGAGCTGTTTTTT.

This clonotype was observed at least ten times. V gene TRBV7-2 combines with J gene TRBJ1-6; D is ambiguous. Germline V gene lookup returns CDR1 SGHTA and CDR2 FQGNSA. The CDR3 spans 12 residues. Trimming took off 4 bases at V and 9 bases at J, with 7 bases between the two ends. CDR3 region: CASSWLGSPLHF. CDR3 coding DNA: TGTGCCAGCAGCTGGCTTGGTTCACCCCTCCACTTT.

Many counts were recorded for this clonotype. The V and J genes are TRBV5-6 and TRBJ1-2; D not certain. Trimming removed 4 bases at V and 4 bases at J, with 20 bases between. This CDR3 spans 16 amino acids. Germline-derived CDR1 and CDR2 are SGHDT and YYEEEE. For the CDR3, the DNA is TGTGCCAGCAGCGTGACCGGCAGGACGGAAATCTATGGCTACACCTTC. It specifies CASSVTGRTEIYGYTF.

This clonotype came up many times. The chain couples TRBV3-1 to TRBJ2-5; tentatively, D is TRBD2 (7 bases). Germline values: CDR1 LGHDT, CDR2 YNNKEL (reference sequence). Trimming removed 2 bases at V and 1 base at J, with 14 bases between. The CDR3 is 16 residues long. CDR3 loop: CASSQRSRGPQETQYF. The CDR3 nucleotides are TGTGCCAGCAGCCAAAGGTCGCGGGGGCCCCAAGAGACCCAGTACTTC.

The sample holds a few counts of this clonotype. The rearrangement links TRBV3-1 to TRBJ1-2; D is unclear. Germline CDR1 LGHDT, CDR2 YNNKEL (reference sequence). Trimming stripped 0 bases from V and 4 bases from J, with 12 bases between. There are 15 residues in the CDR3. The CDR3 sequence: CASSQDPGLRYGYTF. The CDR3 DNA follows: TGTGCCAGCAGCCAAGATCCGGGGTTGCGCTATGGCTACACCTTC.

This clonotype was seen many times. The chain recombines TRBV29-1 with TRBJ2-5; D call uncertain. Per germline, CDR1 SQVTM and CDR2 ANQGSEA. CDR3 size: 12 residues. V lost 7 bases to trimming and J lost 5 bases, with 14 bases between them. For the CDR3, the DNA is TGCAGCGCCGGAGATGTTTACGAGACCCAGTACTTC. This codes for CSAGDVYETQYF.

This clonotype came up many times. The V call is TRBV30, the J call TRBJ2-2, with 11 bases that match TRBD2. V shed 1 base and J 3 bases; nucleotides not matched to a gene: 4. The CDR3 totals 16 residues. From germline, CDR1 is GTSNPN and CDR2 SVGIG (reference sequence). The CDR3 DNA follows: TGTGCCTGGAGTGGTTCTAGCGGGGGGTACACCGGGGAGCTGTTTTTT. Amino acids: CAWSGSSGGYTGELFF.

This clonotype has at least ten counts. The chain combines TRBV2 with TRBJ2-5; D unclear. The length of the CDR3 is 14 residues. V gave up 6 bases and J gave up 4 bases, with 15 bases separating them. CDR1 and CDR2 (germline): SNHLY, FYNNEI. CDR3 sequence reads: CASSLNGWGETQYF. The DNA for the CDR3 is TGTGCCAGCAGCTTAAATGGTTGGGGAGAGACCCAGTACTTC.

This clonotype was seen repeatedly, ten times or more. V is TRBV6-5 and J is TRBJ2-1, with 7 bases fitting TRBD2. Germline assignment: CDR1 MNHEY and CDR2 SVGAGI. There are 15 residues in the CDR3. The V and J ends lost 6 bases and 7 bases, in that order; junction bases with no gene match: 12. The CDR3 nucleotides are TGTGCCAGCAGCCCGGGTGGGACTAAGCGAAATGAGCAGTTCTTC. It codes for CASSPGGTKRNEQFF.

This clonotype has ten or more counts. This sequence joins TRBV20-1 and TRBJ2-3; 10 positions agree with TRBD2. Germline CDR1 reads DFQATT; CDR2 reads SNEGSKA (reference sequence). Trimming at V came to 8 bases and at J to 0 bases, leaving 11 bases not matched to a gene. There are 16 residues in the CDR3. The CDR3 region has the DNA TGCAGTCGCAGCGGGGGGGCCCCCTCTAGCACAGATACGCAGTATTTT. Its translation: CSRSGGAPSSTDTQYF.

The DNA of the CDR3 is TGTGCCAGCAGCTTAGCCGTGTACACTGAAGCTTTCTTT. Protein: CASSLAVYTEAFF. The rearrangement uses TRBV7-2 and TRBJ1-1; no reliable D call. Deletions cut 0 bases from V and 3 bases from J, with 5 bases between. This CDR3 comprises 13 residues. Germline V gene sequence: CDR1 SGHTA, CDR2 FQGNSA.

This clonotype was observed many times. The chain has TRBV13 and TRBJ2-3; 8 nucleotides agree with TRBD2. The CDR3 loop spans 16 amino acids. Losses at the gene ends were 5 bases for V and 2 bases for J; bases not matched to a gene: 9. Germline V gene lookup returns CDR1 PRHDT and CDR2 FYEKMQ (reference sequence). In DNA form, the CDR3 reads TGTGCCAGCAGCCCCAGAGCGGGGGTGTCCACAGATACGCAGTATTTT. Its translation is CASSPRAGVSTDTQYF.

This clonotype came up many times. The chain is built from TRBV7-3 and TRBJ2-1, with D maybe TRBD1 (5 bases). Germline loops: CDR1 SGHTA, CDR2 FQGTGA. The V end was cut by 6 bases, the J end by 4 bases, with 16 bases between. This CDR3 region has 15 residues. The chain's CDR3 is CASSLGQVGYNEQFF. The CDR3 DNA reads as TGTGCCAGCAGTCTGGGGCAGGTGGGGTACAATGAGCAGTTCTTC.

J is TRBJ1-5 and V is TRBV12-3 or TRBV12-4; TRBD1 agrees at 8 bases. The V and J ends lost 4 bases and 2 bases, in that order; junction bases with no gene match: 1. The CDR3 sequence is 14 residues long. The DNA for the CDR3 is TGTGCCAGCAGTTCGACAGGGGGCAATCAGCCCCAGCATTTT. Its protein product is CASSSTGGNQPQHF.

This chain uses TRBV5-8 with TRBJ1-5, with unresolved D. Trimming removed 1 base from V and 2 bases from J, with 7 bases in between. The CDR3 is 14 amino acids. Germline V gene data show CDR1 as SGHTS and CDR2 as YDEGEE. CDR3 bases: TGTGCCAGCAGCTTGTTTAATGGCAATCAGCCCCAGCATTTT. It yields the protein CASSLFNGNQPQHF. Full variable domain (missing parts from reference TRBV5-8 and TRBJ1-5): EAGVTQSPTHLIKTRGQQATLRCSPISGHTSVYWYQQALGLGLQFLLWYDEGEERNRGNFPPRFSGRQFPNYSSELNVNALELEDSALYLCASSLFNGNQPQHFGDGTRLSIL.

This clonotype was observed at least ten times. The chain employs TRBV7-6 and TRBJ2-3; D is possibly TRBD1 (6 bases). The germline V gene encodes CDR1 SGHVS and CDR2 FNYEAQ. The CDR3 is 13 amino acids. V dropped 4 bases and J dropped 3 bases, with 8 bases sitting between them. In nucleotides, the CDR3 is TGTGCCAGCAGCTCCAGGGGAACAGATACGCAGTATTTT. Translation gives CASSSRGTDTQYF. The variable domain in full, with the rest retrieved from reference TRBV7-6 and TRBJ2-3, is GAGVSQSPRYKVTKRGQDVALRCDPISGHVSLYWYRQALGQGPEFLTYFNYEAQQDKSGLPNDRFSAERPEGSISTLTIQRTEQRDSAMYRCASSSRGTDTQYFGPGTRLTVL.

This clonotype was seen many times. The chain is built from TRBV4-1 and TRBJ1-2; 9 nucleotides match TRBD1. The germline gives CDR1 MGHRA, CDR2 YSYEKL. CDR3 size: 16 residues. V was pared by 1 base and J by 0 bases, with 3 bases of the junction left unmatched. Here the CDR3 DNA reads TGCGCCAGCAGCCAAGCCGGGACAGGGTCTAACTATGGCTACACCTTC. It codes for CASSQAGTGSNYGYTF.

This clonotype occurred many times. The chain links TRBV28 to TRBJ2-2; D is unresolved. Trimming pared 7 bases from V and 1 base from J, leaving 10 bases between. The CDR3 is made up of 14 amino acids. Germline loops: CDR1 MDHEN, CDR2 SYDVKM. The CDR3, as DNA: TGTGCCAGCATGGCGCGCCGGAACACCGGGGAGCTGTTTTTT. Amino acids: CASMARRNTGELFF.